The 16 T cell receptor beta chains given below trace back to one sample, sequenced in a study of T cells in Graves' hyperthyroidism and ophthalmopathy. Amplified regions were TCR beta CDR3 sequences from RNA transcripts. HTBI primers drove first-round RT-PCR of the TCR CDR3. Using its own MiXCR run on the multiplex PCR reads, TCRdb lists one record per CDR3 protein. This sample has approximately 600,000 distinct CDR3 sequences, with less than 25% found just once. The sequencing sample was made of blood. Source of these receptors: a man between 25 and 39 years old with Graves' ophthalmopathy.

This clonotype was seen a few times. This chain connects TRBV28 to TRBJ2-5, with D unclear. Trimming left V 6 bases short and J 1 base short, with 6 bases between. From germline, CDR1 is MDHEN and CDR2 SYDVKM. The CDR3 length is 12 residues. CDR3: CASSQSQETQYF. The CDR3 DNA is TGTGCCAGCAGCCAGAGCCAAGAGACCCAGTACTTC. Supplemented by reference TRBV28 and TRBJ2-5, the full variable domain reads DVKVTQSSRYLVKRTGEKVFLECVQDMDHENMFWYRQDPGLGLRLIYFSYDVKMKEKGDIPEGYSVSREKKERFSLILESASTNQTSMYLCASSQSQETQYFGPGTRLLVL.

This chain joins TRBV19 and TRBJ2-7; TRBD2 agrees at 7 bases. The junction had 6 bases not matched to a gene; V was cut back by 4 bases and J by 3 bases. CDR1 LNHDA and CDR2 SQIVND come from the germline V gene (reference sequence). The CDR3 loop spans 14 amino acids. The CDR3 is CASSNAGVDYEQYF. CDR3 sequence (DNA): TGTGCCAGTAGTAACGCGGGAGTGGACTACGAGCAGTACTTC.

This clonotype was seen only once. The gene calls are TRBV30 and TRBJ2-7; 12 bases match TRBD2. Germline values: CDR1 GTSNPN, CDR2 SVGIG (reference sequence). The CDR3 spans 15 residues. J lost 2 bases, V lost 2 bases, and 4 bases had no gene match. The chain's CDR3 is CAWSPSGRAPYEQYF. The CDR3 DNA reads TGTGCCTGGAGTCCTAGCGGGAGGGCCCCCTACGAGCAGTACTTC.

The CDR3 protein is CASSLGGPVAEAFF. The CDR3 DNA sequence: TGTGCCAGCAGTTTAGGGGGGCCCGTGGCTGAAGCTTTCTTT. The chain has TRBV28 and TRBJ1-1; D might be TRBD1 (6 bases). V was clipped by 2 bases and J by 6 bases, with 13 bases between them. Per germline, CDR1 MDHEN and CDR2 SYDVKM. The CDR3 runs 14 residues.

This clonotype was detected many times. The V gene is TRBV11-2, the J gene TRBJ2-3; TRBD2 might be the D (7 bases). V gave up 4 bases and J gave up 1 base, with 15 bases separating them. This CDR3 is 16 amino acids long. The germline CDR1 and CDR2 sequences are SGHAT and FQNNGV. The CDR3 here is CASSSPGEGGTDTQYF. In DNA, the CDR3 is TGTGCCAGCAGCTCCCCAGGGGAGGGTGGCACAGATACGCAGTATTTT.

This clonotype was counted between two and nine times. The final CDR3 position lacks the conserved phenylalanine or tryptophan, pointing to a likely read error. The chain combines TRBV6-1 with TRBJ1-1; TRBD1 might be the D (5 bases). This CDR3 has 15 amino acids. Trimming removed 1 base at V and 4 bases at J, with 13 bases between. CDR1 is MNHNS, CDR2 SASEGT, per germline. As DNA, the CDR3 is TGTGCCAGCAGTGAAGAAGGGGCGTATGGCACTGAAGCTTTCCTT. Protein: CASSEEGAYGTEAFL.

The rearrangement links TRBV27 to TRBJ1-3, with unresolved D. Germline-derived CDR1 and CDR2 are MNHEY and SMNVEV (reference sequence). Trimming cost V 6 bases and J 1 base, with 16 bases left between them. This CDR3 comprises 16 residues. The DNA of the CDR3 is TGTGCCAGCAGCCCCCGGTGGGAGCTTTCTGGAAACACCATATATTTT. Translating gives CASSPRWELSGNTIYF.

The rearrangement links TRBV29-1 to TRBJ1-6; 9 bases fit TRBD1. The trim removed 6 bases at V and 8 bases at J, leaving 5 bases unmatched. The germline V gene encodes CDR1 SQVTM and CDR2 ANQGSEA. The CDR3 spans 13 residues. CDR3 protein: CSVMTGGDSPLHF. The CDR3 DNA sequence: TGCAGCGTGATGACAGGGGGTGATTCACCCCTCCACTTT.

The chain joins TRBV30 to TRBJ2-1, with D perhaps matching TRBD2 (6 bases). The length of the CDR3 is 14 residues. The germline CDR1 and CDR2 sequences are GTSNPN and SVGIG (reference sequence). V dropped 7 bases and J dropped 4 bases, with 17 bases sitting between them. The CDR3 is CASKVAVEYNEQFF. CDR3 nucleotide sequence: TGTGCCTCAAAGGTAGCGGTAGAGTACAATGAGCAGTTCTTC.

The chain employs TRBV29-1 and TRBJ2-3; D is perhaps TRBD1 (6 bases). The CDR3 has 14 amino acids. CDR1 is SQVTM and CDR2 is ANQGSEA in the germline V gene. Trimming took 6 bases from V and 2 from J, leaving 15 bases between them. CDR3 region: CSVERQVLTDTQYF. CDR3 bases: TGCAGCGTCGAAAGACAGGTACTCACAGATACGCAGTATTTT.

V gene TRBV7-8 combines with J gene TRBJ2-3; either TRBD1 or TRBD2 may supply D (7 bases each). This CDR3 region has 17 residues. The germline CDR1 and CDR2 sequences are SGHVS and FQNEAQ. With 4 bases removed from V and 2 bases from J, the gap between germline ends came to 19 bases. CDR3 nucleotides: TGTGCCAGCAGCTCGCAATACCCAGGGGGGGACACAGATACGCAGTATTTT. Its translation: CASSSQYPGGDTDTQYF.

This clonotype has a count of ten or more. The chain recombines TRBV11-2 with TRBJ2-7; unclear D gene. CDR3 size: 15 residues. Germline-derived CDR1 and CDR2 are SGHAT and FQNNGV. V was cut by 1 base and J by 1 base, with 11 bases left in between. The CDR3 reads CASSLGPVGSYEQYF. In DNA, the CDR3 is TGTGCCAGCAGCTTAGGCCCAGTAGGATCCTACGAGCAGTACTTC.

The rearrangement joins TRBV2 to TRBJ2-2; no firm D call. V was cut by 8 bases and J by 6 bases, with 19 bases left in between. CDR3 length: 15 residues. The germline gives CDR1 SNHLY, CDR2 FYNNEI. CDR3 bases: TGTGCCAGCGAGAGTAAGGATCGTGGCGCCGGGGAGCTGTTTTTT. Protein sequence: CASESKDRGAGELFF.

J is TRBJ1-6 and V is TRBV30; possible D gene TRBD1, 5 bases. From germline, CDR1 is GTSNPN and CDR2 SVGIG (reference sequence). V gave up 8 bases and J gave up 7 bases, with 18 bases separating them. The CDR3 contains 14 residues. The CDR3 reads CASGWQGTNSPLHF. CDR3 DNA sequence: TGTGCCAGCGGTTGGCAGGGAACCAATTCACCCCTCCACTTT.

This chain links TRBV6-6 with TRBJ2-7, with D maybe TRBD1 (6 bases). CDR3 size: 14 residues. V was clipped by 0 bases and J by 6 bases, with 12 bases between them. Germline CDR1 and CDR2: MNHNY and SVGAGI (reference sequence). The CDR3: CASSYSYRVGEQYF. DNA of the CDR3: TGTGCCAGCAGTTACTCGTACAGGGTTGGCGAGCAGTACTTC.

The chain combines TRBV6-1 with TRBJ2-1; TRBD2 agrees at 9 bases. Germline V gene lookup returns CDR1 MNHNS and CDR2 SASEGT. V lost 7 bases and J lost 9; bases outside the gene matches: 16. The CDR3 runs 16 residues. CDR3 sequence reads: CASNYAGTSSSSEQFF. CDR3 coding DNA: TGTGCCAGCAACTATGCCGGGACTAGCTCAAGCAGTGAGCAGTTCTTC.